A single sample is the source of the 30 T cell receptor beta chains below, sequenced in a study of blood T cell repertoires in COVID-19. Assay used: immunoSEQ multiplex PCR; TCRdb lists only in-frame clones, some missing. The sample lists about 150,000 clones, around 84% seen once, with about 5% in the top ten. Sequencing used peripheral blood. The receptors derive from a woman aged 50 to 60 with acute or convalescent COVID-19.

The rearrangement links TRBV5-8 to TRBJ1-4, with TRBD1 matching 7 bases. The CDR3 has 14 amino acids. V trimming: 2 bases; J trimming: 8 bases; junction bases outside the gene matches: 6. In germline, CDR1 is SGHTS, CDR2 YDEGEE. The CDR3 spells CASSFNGDSEKLFF. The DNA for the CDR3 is TGTGCCAGCAGCTTTAATGGGGACAGCGAAAAACTGTTTTTT.

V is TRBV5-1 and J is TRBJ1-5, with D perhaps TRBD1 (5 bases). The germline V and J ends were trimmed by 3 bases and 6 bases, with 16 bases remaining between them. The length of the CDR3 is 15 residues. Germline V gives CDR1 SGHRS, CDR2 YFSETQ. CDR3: CASSWAGERSQPQHF. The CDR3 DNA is TGCGCCAGCAGCTGGGCGGGGGAGAGGAGTCAGCCCCAGCATTTT.

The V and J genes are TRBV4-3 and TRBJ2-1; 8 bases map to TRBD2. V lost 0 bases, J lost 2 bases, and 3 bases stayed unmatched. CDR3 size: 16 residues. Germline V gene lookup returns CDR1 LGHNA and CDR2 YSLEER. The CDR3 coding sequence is TGCGCCAGCAGCCAAGATCCAGCGGGGGCCTACAATGAGCAGTTCTTC. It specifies CASSQDPAGAYNEQFF.

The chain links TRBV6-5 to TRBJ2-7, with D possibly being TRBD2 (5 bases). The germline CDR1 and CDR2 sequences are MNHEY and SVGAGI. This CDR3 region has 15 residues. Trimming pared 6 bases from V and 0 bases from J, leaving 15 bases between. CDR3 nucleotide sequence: TGTGCCAGCAGCCGGGGTGGGGTAGGCTCCTACGAGCAGTACTTC. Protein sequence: CASSRGGVGSYEQYF.

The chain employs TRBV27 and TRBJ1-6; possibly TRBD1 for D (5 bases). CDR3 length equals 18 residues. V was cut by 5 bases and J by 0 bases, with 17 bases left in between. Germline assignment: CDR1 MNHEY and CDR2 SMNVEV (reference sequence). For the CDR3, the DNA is TGTGCCAGCAGTCCTGGGTTGGGGGGGAGCTCCTATAATTCACCCCTCCACTTT. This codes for CASSPGLGGSSYNSPLHF.

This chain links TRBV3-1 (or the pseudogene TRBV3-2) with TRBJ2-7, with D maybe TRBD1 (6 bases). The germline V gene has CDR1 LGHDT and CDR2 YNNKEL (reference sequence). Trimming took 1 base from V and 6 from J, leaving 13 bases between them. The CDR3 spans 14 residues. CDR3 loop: CASSQVYRAAEQYF. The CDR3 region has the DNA TGTGCCAGCAGCCAAGTCTACAGGGCCGCCGAGCAGTACTTC.

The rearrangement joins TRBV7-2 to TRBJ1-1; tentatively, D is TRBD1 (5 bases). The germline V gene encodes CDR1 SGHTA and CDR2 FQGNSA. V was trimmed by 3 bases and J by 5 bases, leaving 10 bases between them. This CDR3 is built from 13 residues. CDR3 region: CASSLEGPTEAFF. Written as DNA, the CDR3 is TGTGCCAGCAGCTTGGAGGGGCCAACTGAAGCTTTCTTT.

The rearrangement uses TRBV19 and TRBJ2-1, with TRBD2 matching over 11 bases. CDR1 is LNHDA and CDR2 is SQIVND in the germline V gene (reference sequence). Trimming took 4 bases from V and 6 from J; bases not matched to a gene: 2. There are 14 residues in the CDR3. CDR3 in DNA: TGTGCCAGTAGTACTAGCGGGGGGACCAATGAGCAGTTCTTC. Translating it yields CASSTSGGTNEQFF.

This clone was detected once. In DNA, the CDR3 is TGTGCCAGTAGCGGGACAGGGGTCTACAATGAGCAGTTCTTC. It specifies CASSGTGVYNEQFF. The rearrangement links TRBV19 to TRBJ2-1, with TRBD1 identical over 10 bases. Germline CDR1 is LNHDA and CDR2 is SQIVND (reference sequence). Trimming at V came to 6 bases and at J to 3 bases, leaving 2 bases not matched to a gene. The CDR3 contains 14 residues. Drawing the rest from reference TRBV19 and TRBJ2-1, the complete variable domain is DGGITQSPKYLFRKEGQNVTLSCEQNLNHDAMYWYRQDPGQGLRLIYYSQIVNDFQKGDIAEGYSVSREKKESFPLTVTSAQKNPTAFYLCASSGTGVYNEQFFGPGTRLTVL.

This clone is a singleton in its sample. For the CDR3, the DNA is TGCGCCAGCAGCCCGGGACAGGGATTTAACTATGGCTACACCTTC. As protein: CASSPGQGFNYGYTF. The chain uses TRBV5-1 and TRBJ1-2; 9 nucleotides align to TRBD1. J lost 1 base, V lost 4 bases, and 5 bases had no gene match. Germline V lookup: CDR1 SGHRS, CDR2 YFSETQ. This CDR3 has 15 residues.

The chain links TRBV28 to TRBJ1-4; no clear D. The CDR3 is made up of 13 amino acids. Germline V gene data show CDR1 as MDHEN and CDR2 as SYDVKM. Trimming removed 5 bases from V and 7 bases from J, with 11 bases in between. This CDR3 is CASSAEVGEKLFF. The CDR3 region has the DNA TGTGCCAGCAGTGCGGAAGTGGGTGAAAAACTGTTTTTT.

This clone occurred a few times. CDR3 sequence: CSVDIAASPTGYTF. In DNA, the CDR3 is TGCAGCGTTGATATCGCGGCGTCTCCGACCGGCTACACCTTC. The rearrangement links TRBV29-1 to TRBJ1-2; D remains unclear. V lost 3 bases to trimming and J lost 8 bases, with 19 bases between them. CDR3 length: 14 residues. Germline lookup yields CDR1 SQVTM and CDR2 ANQGSEA.

The CDR3 here is CASSEQGGRTEAFF. Here the CDR3 DNA reads TGTGCCAGCAGTGAACAGGGAGGAAGGACTGAAGCTTTCTTT. The rearrangement joins TRBV25-1 to TRBJ1-1, with a possible D match to TRBD1 (5 bases). Per germline, CDR1 MGHDK and CDR2 SYGVNS. V was shortened by 2 bases and J by 5 bases, with 12 bases between the two germline ends. The CDR3 totals 14 residues. Complete variable domain (other parts from reference TRBV25-1 and TRBJ1-1): EADIYQTPRYLVIGTGKKITLECSQTMGHDKMYWYQQDPGMELHLIHYSYGVNSTEKGDLSSESTVSRIRTEHFPLTLESARPSHTSQYLCASSEQGGRTEAFFGQGTRLTVV.

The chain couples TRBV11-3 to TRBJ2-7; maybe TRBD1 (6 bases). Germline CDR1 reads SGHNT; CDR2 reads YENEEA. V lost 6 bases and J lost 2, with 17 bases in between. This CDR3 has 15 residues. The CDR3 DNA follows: TGTGCCAGCAGTTATTCCGGGACACCAACCTACGAGCAGTACTTC. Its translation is CASSYSGTPTYEQYF.

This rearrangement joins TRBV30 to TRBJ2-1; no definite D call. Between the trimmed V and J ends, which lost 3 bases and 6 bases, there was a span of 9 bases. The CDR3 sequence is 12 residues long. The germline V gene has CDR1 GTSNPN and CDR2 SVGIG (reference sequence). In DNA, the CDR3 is TGTGCCTGGAGGGTTCGAGGCAATGAGCAGTTCTTC. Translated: CAWRVRGNEQFF.

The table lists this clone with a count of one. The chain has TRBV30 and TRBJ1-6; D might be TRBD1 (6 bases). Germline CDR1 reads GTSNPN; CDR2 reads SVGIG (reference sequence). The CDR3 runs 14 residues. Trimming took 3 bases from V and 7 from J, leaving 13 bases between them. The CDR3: CAWRAGGANSPLHF. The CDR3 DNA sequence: TGTGCCTGGAGGGCGGGGGGGGCCAATTCACCCCTCCACTTT.

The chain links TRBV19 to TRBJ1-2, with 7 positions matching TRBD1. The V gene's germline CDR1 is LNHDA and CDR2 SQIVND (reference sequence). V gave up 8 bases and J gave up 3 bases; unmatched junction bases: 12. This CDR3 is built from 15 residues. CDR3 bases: TGTGCCAGTGTTATCACGGGACAGCTTGACTATGGCTACACCTTC. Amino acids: CASVITGQLDYGYTF. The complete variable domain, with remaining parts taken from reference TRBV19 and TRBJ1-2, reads DGGITQSPKYLFRKEGQNVTLSCEQNLNHDAMYWYRQDPGQGLRLIYYSQIVNDFQKGDIAEGYSVSREKKESFPLTVTSAQKNPTAFYLCASVITGQLDYGYTFGSGTRLTVV.

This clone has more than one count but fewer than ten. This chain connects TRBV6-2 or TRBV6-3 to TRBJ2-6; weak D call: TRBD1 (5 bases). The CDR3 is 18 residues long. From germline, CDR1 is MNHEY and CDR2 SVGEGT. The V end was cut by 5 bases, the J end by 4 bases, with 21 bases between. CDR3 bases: TGTGCCAGCAGTACCTCCTTGCTAGGACATTGGGGGGCCAACGTCCTGACTTTC. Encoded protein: CASSTSLLGHWGANVLTF.

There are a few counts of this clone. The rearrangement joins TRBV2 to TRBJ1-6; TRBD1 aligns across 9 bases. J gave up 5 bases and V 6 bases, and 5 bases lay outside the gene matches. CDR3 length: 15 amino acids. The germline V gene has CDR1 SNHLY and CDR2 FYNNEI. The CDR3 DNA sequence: TGTGCCAGCAGGTCTGGGACAGGGAATAATTCACCCCTCCACTTT. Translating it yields CASRSGTGNNSPLHF.

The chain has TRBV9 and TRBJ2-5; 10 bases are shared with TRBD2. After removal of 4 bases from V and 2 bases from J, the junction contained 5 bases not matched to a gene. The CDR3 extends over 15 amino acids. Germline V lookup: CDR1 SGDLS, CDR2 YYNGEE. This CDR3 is CASSLSGGTQETQYF. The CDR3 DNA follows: TGTGCCAGCAGCCTTAGCGGGGGGACTCAAGAGACCCAGTACTTC.

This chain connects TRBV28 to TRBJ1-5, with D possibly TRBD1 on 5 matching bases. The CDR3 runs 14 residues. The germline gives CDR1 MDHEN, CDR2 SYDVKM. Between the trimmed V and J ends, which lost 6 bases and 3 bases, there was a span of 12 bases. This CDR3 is CASSPGGFNQPQHF. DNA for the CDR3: TGTGCCAGCAGCCCGGGGGGGTTCAATCAGCCCCAGCATTTT.

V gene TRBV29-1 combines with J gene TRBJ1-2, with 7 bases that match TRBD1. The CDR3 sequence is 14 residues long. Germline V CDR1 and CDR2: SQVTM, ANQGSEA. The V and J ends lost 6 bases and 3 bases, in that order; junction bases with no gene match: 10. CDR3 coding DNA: TGCAGCGTGGGTACCGGGGACAGAGACTATGGCTACACCTTC. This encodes CSVGTGDRDYGYTF.

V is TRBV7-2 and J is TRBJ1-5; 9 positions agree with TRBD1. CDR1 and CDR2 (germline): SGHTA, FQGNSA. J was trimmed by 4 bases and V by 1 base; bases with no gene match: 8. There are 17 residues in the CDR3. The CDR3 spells CASSLGRGQGMNQPQHF. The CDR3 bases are TGTGCCAGCAGCTTAGGACGCGGACAGGGGATGAATCAGCCCCAGCATTTT.

In DNA form, the CDR3 reads TGTGCCAGCAGTTACAGAAAAAATTCCGGACAGGCCCTGATGGATGAGCAGTTCTTC. Encoded protein: CASSYRKNSGQALMDEQFF. The J gene is TRBJ2-1, the V gene TRBV6-2 or TRBV6-3, with 7 bases that match TRBD1. The germline CDR1 and CDR2 sequences are MNHEY and SVGEGT. There are 19 residues in the CDR3. V was clipped by 2 bases and J by 8 bases; unmatched bases: 21.

CDR3 DNA: TGTGCCAGTTTGGGGGGGGCTAGCAATCAGCCCCAGCATTTT. Protein sequence: CASLGGASNQPQHF. The V gene is TRBV6-6, the J gene TRBJ1-5; tentatively, D is TRBD1 (6 bases). The CDR3 has 14 amino acids. Germline V gives CDR1 MNHNY, CDR2 SVGAGI (reference sequence). Trimming shortened V by 9 bases and J by 0 bases, and 12 bases separated the two germline ends.

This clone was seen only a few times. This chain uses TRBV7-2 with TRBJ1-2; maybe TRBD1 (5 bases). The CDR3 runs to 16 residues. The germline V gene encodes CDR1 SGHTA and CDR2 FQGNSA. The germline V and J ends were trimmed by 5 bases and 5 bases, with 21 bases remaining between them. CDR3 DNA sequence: TGTGCCAGCAGCGAGGGATTCGGGGGATCAGGGTATGGCTACACCTTC. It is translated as CASSEGFGGSGYGYTF.

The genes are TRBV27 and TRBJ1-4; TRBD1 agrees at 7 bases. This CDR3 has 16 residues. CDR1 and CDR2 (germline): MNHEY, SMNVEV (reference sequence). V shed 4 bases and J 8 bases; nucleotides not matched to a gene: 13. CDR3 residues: CASSYSGGIYGEKLFF. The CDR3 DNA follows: TGTGCCAGCAGTTACTCAGGGGGGATCTATGGGGAAAAACTGTTTTTT.

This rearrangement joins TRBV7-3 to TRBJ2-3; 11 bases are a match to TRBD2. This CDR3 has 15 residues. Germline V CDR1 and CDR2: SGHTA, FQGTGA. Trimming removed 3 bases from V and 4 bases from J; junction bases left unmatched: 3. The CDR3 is CASSLTSGVADTQYF. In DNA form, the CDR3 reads TGTGCCAGCAGCTTGACTAGCGGGGTGGCAGATACGCAGTATTTT.

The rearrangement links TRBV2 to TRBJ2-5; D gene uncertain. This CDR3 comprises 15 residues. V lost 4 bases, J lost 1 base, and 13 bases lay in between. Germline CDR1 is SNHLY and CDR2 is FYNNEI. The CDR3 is CASSGAVGIQETQYF. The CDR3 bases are TGTGCCAGCAGTGGGGCAGTCGGAATCCAAGAGACCCAGTACTTC. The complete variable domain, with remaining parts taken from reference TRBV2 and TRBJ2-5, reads EPEVTQTPSHQVTQMGQEVILRCVPISNHLYFYWYRQILGQKVEFLVSFYNNEISEKSEIFDDQFSVERPDGSNFTLKIRSTKLEDSAMYFCASSGAVGIQETQYFGPGTRLLVL.

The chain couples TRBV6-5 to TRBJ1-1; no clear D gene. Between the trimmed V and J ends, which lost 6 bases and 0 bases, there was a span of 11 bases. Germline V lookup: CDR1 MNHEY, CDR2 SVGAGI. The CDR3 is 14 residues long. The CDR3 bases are TGTGCCAGCAGACTGCGCGGGGTGAACACTGAAGCTTTCTTT. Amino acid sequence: CASRLRGVNTEAFF.